Each of the 8 T cell receptor beta chains below was sequenced from the same sample in a study of vaccination effects on CD4 cells after COVID-19. Their antigen targets remain unknown. Sequenced by immunoSEQ multiplex PCR; TCRdb stores in-frame clones only, minus some. Here the sample spans about 74,000 clones, more than 70% being singletons. The culture ran for 10 days before CD4+ T cells were isolated. The source was CD4+ T cells from PBMCs cultured without peptide, collected before COVID-19 vaccination. Source of these receptors: a human donor who received a COVID-19 vaccine.

The chain links TRBV7-3 to TRBJ1-1; D is undetermined. The length of the CDR3 is 13 residues. Per germline, CDR1 SGHTA and CDR2 FQGTGA. Between the trimmed V and J ends, which lost 2 bases and 4 bases, there was a span of 8 bases. Written as DNA, the CDR3 is TGTGCCAGCAGCTTACGAGAAGCCACTGAAGCTTTCTTT. This translates into CASSLREATEAFF.

The chain couples TRBV6-6 to TRBJ1-1; 8 positions match TRBD1. The CDR3 consists of 17 residues. The V gene end was trimmed by 5 bases and the J gene end by 0 bases; junction bases not matched to a gene: 11. Germline assignment: CDR1 MNHNY and CDR2 SVGAGI (reference sequence). The CDR3 region is CASSRITGGIMNTEAFF. For the CDR3, the DNA is TGTGCCAGCAGTCGAATAACAGGGGGTATAATGAACACTGAAGCTTTCTTT.

V gene TRBV19 combines with J gene TRBJ1-1; TRBD1 might be the D (5 bases). The CDR3 totals 16 residues. V was clipped by 1 base and J by 1 base, with 13 bases between them. The V gene's germline CDR1 is LNHDA and CDR2 SQIVND (reference sequence). The CDR3 loop is CASSIGGVPKNTEAFF. Written as DNA, the CDR3 is TGTGCCAGTAGTATAGGAGGGGTACCTAAGAACACTGAAGCTTTCTTT.

Written as DNA, the CDR3 is TGTGCCAGCAGTCGGGACAGGGAGGATGGCTACACCTTC. Protein product: CASSRDREDGYTF. The chain combines TRBV7-3 with TRBJ1-2, with 9 bases lining up with TRBD1. Germline V gene sequence: CDR1 SGHTA, CDR2 FQGTGA. There are 13 residues in the CDR3. V was pared by 6 bases and J by 6 bases, with 5 bases of the junction left unmatched.

The chain uses TRBV7-9 and TRBJ1-6; weak D call: TRBD1 (6 bases). The V and J ends lost 2 bases and 6 bases respectively, with 17 bases between them. The CDR3 contains 17 residues. Germline V gene sequence: CDR1 SEHNR, CDR2 FQNEAQ (reference sequence). This CDR3 is CASSLPTDSLINSPLHF. The CDR3 DNA reads as TGTGCCAGCAGCTTACCTACGGACAGCCTGATTAATTCACCCCTCCACTTT.

The V gene is TRBV3-1 (or the pseudogene TRBV3-2), the J gene TRBJ1-6, with D unclear. CDR1 is LGHDT and CDR2 is YNNKEL in the germline V gene (reference sequence). This CDR3 has 15 residues. The germline V and J ends were trimmed by 3 bases and 5 bases, with 11 bases remaining between them. In DNA form, the CDR3 reads TGTGCCAGCAGCCAGTTGGCCAAGAATAATTCACCCCTCCACTTT. Amino acid sequence: CASSQLAKNNSPLHF.

The chain has TRBV6-2 or TRBV6-3 and TRBJ1-5; TRBD1 matches 7 bases. This CDR3 contains 13 residues. The germline V gene has CDR1 MNHEY and CDR2 SVGEGT. V shed 5 bases and J 7 bases; nucleotides not matched to a gene: 5. CDR3 protein: CASSRQGSQPQHF. Written as DNA, the CDR3 is TGTGCCAGCAGTAGACAGGGCTCCCAGCCCCAGCATTTT.

This clone showed up just a few times. The chain recombines TRBV19 with TRBJ1-5; D is possibly TRBD1 (5 bases). Trimming left V 7 bases short and J 7 bases short, with 23 bases between. This CDR3 has 16 residues. Germline V gene data show CDR1 as LNHDA and CDR2 as SQIVND (reference sequence). The CDR3 region has the DNA TGTGCCAGTATTGGAGGGGCAGACAGATACAGGCAGCCCCAGCATTTT. It yields the protein CASIGGADRYRQPQHF. The full variable domain, rest sourced from reference TRBV19 and TRBJ1-5, is DGGITQSPKYLFRKEGQNVTLSCEQNLNHDAMYWYRQDPGQGLRLIYYSQIVNDFQKGDIAEGYSVSREKKESFPLTVTSAQKNPTAFYLCASIGGADRYRQPQHFGDGTRLSIL.